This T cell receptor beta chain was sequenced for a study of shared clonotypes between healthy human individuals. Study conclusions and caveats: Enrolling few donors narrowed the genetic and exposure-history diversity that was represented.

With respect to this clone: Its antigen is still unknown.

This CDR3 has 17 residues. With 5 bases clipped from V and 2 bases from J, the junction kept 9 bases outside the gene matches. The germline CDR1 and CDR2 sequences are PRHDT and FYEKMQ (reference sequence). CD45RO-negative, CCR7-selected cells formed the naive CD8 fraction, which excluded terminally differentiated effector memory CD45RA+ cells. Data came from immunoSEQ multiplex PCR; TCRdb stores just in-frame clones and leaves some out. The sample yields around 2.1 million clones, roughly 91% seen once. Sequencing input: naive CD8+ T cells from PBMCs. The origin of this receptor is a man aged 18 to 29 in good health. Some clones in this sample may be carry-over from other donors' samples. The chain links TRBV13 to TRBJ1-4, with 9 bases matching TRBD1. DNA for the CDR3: TGTGCCAGCAGCCCTAGGACAGGGGAGGTGACTAATGAAAAACTGTTTTTT. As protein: CASSPRTGEVTNEKLFF.